Listed below are T cell receptor beta chains from one sample, sequenced in a study of CD8 T cells in ankylosing spondylitis. Each CDR3 protein gets one entry after TCRdb re-called the 5' RACE reads with MiXCR. The sample records more than 250,000 distinct CDR3 sequences, approximately 8.2% being singletons. The specimen sequenced was blood, either unsorted or a sorted T cell fraction (not recorded which). These receptors originate from a male donor with ankylosing spondylitis. Both conserved end residues are trimmed from each CDR3. Size is stated for part of the rows, as once, few or many counts, or as a class when the clone is expanded.

abundance: few
v_gene: TRBV20-1
j_gene: TRBJ1-2
CDR3aa: SARPVVRHGGYT

abundance: few
v_gene: TRBV6-2/TRBV6-3
j_gene: TRBJ1-1
CDR3aa: ASSYLGGSMNTEAF

abundance: -
v_gene: TRBV12-3/TRBV12-4
j_gene: TRBJ1-4
CDR3aa: ASSPGQGRSEKLF

abundance: -
v_gene: TRBV7-8
j_gene: TRBJ2-4
CDR3aa: ASSPRGGVKNIQY

abundance: many
v_gene: TRBV20-1
j_gene: TRBJ2-7
CDR3aa: SARALAGSYEQY

abundance: -
v_gene: TRBV7-2
j_gene: TRBJ2-7
CDR3aa: ASSLRPPGSGSPEQY

abundance: -
v_gene: TRBV24-1
j_gene: TRBJ2-1
CDR3aa: ATSDPGQPSSYNEQF

abundance: -
v_gene: TRBV11-2
j_gene: TRBJ2-3
CDR3aa: ASSLVVAGIPDTQY

abundance: -
v_gene: TRBV5-1
j_gene: TRBJ1-2
CDR3aa: ASSSQSTGDYGYT

abundance: -
v_gene: TRBV27
j_gene: TRBJ1-5
CDR3aa: ASSPLGRNNQPQH

abundance: -
v_gene: TRBV29-1
j_gene: TRBJ2-3
CDR3aa: SVEPSGNADTQY

abundance: -
v_gene: TRBV24-1
j_gene: TRBJ2-3
CDR3aa: ATSDRTAPGTDTQY

abundance: many
v_gene: TRBV27
j_gene: TRBJ1-4
CDR3aa: ASSSGTYEKLF

abundance: many
v_gene: TRBV7-2
j_gene: TRBJ1-1
CDR3aa: ASSKQGPNDRTEAF

abundance: few
v_gene: TRBV28
j_gene: TRBJ2-1
CDR3aa: ASSLLTSGYNEQF

abundance: few
v_gene: TRBV24-1
j_gene: TRBJ2-1
CDR3aa: ATSDPLGGSGGPYNEQF

abundance: -
v_gene: TRBV12-3/TRBV12-4
j_gene: TRBJ2-2
CDR3aa: ASSWTGGDTGELF

abundance: few
v_gene: TRBV27
j_gene: TRBJ2-1
CDR3aa: ASSSLYSEQF

abundance: few
v_gene: TRBV18
j_gene: TRBJ2-7
CDR3aa: ASSSEDRGIYEQY

abundance: -
v_gene: TRBV3-1
j_gene: TRBJ2-7
CDR3aa: ASSQDLGSVAYEQY

abundance: once
v_gene: TRBV13
j_gene: TRBJ2-1
CDR3aa: ASSPGLALDEQF

abundance: few
v_gene: TRBV6-1
j_gene: TRBJ2-1
CDR3aa: ASSALRLAGGNEQF

abundance: many
v_gene: TRBV20-1
j_gene: TRBJ2-1
CDR3aa: SATGAGYHYNEQF

abundance: once
v_gene: TRBV20-1
j_gene: TRBJ2-3
CDR3aa: SARGDPDTQY

abundance: many
v_gene: TRBV6-4
j_gene: TRBJ1-1
CDR3aa: ASSPTGWNTEAF

abundance: -
v_gene: TRBV4-1
j_gene: TRBJ2-1
CDR3aa: ASSQDFSVAGEVNEQF

abundance: -
v_gene: TRBV20-1
j_gene: TRBJ2-4
CDR3aa: SAQRWKPAKNIQY

abundance: many
v_gene: TRBV11-2
j_gene: TRBJ2-7
CDR3aa: ASSVRTGGAYEQY

abundance: many
v_gene: TRBV29-1
j_gene: TRBJ2-1
CDR3aa: SVEWVGGNEQF

abundance: -
v_gene: TRBV9
j_gene: TRBJ2-7
CDR3aa: ASSVVDRGYEQY

abundance: few
v_gene: TRBV28
j_gene: TRBJ2-3
CDR3aa: ASSRPQITTQY

abundance: few
v_gene: TRBV10-2
j_gene: TRBJ2-3
CDR3aa: ASSDPGAEGPVADTQY

abundance: -
v_gene: TRBV4-2
j_gene: TRBJ2-3
CDR3aa: ASSQDHRTRTDTQY

abundance: few
v_gene: TRBV20-1
j_gene: TRBJ2-1
CDR3aa: SARARTGSSYNEQF

abundance: -
v_gene: TRBV29-1
j_gene: TRBJ1-4
CDR3aa: SVGSTREKLF

abundance: many
v_gene: TRBV12-3/TRBV12-4
j_gene: TRBJ1-3
CDR3aa: ASTLGRSSGNTIY

abundance: many
v_gene: TRBV7-9
j_gene: TRBJ1-2
CDR3aa: ASSSPQGWGGYT

abundance: few
v_gene: TRBV18
j_gene: TRBJ2-5
CDR3aa: ASSPKTGEETQY